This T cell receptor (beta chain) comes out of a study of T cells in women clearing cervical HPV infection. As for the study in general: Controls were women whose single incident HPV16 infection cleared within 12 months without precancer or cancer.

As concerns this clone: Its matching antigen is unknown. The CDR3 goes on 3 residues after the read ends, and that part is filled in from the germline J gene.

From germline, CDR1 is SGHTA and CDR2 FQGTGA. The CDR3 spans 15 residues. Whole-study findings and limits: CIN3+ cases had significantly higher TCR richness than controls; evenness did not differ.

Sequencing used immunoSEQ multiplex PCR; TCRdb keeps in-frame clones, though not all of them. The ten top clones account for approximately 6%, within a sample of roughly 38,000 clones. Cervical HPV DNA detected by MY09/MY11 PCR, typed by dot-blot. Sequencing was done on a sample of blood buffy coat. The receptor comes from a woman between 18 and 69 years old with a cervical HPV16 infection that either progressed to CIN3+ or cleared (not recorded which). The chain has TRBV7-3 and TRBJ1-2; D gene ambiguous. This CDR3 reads CASSLRPSGYNDYTF. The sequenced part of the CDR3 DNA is TGTGCCAGCAGCTTACGCCCAAGCGGGTACAATGAC.